The rows below give T cell receptor beta chains drawn from one sample of a study of T cells in Graves' hyperthyroidism and ophthalmopathy. TCRdb independently ran MiXCR on the multiplex PCR reads; one entry per CDR3 protein. The data show about 770,000 distinct CDR3 sequences, roughly 20% seen once. The sequencing sample was made of blood. Every receptor here comes from a woman between 45 and 60 years old with Graves' hyperthyroidism that later progressed to Graves' ophthalmopathy. CDR3s include the opening cysteine and the closing phenylalanine or tryptophan. A D gene is named only where the DNA matches it firmly. For some rows the clone size is stated as once, few or many, or as a class when expanded; others skip it.

J gene | clone size | V gene | D gene | CDR3 protein
TRBJ1-1 | many | TRBV12-3/TRBV12-4 | NA | CAFGRGNTEAFF
TRBJ1-1 | many | TRBV6-5 | NA | CASSYSTGLRHTEAFF
TRBJ1-2 | few | TRBV6-1 | NA | CASSPNPPDYYGYTF
TRBJ2-1 | few | TRBV24-1 | NA | CATSDRQLRVGGLNEQFF
TRBJ1-2 | many | TRBV20-1 | NA | CSARDVRSANYGYTF
TRBJ1-5 | few | TRBV6-1 | TRBD1 | CASTTIRGRASNQPQHF
TRBJ2-3 | few | TRBV20-1 | NA | CSATRTHFSTDTQYF
TRBJ1-5 | NA | TRBV7-2 | TRBD1 | CASSGRTGVGQPQHF
TRBJ2-2 | NA | TRBV5-1 | NA | CASSFLTYPNTGELFF
TRBJ1-5 | many | TRBV12-3/TRBV12-4 | NA | CASRPTSAEYSNQPQHF
TRBJ2-5 | NA | TRBV14 | TRBD2 | CASSRPGGAYQETQYF
TRBJ1-3 | NA | TRBV7-2 | NA | CASSPSGLGNTIYF
TRBJ2-5 | few | TRBV20-1 | NA | CSASRGEVTTNQETQYF
TRBJ2-5 | many | TRBV7-3 | TRBD1 | CASSSDRGQGSGQTQYF
TRBJ2-3 | NA | TRBV27 | TRBD2 | CASSPGLAASDTQYF
TRBJ1-2 | many | TRBV7-9 | NA | CASSPRGNSYGYTF
TRBJ2-5 | few | TRBV11-3 | NA | CASSQVGGSWETQYF
TRBJ1-2 | many | TRBV7-9 | NA | CASSRGGAGSGYTF
TRBJ1-4 | few | TRBV6-1 | NA | CASSPDGNEKLFF
TRBJ2-4 | NA | TRBV5-1 | TRBD2 | CASNGGLAGDRLAKNIQYF
TRBJ1-2 | many | TRBV12-3/TRBV12-4 | NA | CASSSGFLHGYTF
TRBJ2-3 | many | TRBV5-1 | TRBD2 | CASSLERSGSADTQYF
TRBJ1-5 | many | TRBV27 | TRBD1 | CASSTGTGVQPQHF
TRBJ2-7 | many | TRBV12-3/TRBV12-4 | NA | CASQVDLGYEQYF
TRBJ2-3 | few | TRBV7-2 | NA | CASSRRLVRGTNTQYF
TRBJ1-4 | many | TRBV12-3/TRBV12-4 | NA | CASKWQGVTNEKLFF
TRBJ1-5 | NA | TRBV14 | TRBD1 | CASSQGQGLGPQHF
TRBJ1-4 | NA | TRBV6-6 | TRBD1 | CASSYSNRQGYEKLFF
TRBJ2-5 | many | TRBV5-1 | NA | CASSSSGMGETQYF
TRBJ1-5 | few | TRBV19 | NA | CASLNGGNQPQHF
TRBJ2-7 | few | TRBV4-1 | TRBD1 | CASSQGQSSTYEQYF
TRBJ1-6 | few | TRBV5-8 | NA | CASSLYFVSINSPLHF
TRBJ1-2 | few | TRBV20-1 | NA | CSARNPGTYGYTF
TRBJ1-2 | few | TRBV20-1 | NA | CSARDLTQGNYGYTF
TRBJ2-5 | many | TRBV12-3/TRBV12-4 | TRBD2 | CASSSPSGLAGGPTETQYF
TRBJ1-6 | few | TRBV27 | TRBD1 | CASSPGHRDRGRNSPLHF
TRBJ1-5 | many | TRBV3-1 | NA | CASSQSGISNQPQHF
TRBJ1-1 | NA | TRBV5-1 | NA | CASSFEWNTEAFF
TRBJ2-3 | NA | TRBV7-6 | TRBD2 | CASSLEVAGARGTQYF
TRBJ1-2 | few | TRBV6-2/TRBV6-3 | NA | CASSSAERGYTF
TRBJ2-7 | NA | TRBV29-1 | NA | CSVAQGRLYEQYF
TRBJ2-1 | NA | TRBV6-5 | TRBD2 | CASSYVAGGPNEQFF
TRBJ1-5 | NA | TRBV19 | TRBD1 | CASSVPGGSQPQHF
TRBJ2-1 | NA | TRBV4-1 | NA | CASSQPLNEQFF
TRBJ1-6 | few | TRBV3-1 | TRBD1 | CASSQNSDRAQPWGSPLHF
TRBJ2-7 | many | TRBV5-8 | NA | CASSFAREQYF
TRBJ1-2 | few | TRBV6-1 | NA | CAISLYGYTF
TRBJ2-3 | few | TRBV18 | NA | CASSPRPGGGTDTQYF
TRBJ2-2 | many | TRBV20-1 | NA | CSARSGVTGELFF
TRBJ2-5 | NA | TRBV7-2 | TRBD2 | CASSRPGGSQETQYF
TRBJ2-7 | many | TRBV11-2 | NA | CASSLSQGYREQYF
TRBJ2-1 | NA | TRBV4-2 | TRBD2 | CASSRLAVPGDEQFF
TRBJ1-2 | few | TRBV20-1 | NA | CSARDVGGYTF
TRBJ1-5 | many | TRBV5-5 | TRBD1 | CASSYTGEQPQHF
TRBJ2-1 | many | TRBV3-1 | TRBD2 | CASSQVGLAGVFF
TRBJ1-1 | many | TRBV29-1 | NA | CSVVKWDMTEAFF
TRBJ1-1 | many | TRBV7-8 | NA | CASSPGSRRAFF
TRBJ1-1 | many | TRBV20-1 | NA | CSARMVNTEAFF
TRBJ1-2 | NA | TRBV10-1 | NA | CASSDGAAGKDYGYTF
TRBJ2-3 | few | TRBV6-1 | TRBD2 | CASSGRGYLGGKRADTQYF